These 3 T cell receptor beta chains were sequenced from one sample in a study of Tregs in tolerant kidney transplant recipients. Only in-frame clones appear in the TCRdb table, and some are missing; sequencing was by immunoSEQ multiplex PCR. The table records more than 95,000 clones, roughly 92% of them present only once. The sequenced sample consisted of CD4+ T cells from blood. The receptors stem from a human donor in good health.

The chain couples TRBV5-1 to TRBJ2-5; either TRBD1 or TRBD2 may fit D (6 bases each). This CDR3 is built from 15 residues. Trimming took 0 bases from V and 2 from J, leaving 11 bases between them. Germline values: CDR1 SGHRS, CDR2 YFSETQ. The CDR3 spells CASSLVGGGQETQYF. CDR3 DNA sequence: TGCGCCAGCAGCTTGGTTGGAGGGGGGCAAGAGACCCAGTACTTC.

The V gene is TRBV9, the J gene TRBJ1-2; no reliable D call. The CDR3 extends over 16 amino acids. Looked up from germline, CDR1 is SGDLS and CDR2 is YYNGEE. V was shortened by 4 bases and J by 2 bases, with 18 bases between the two germline ends. The CDR3 loop reads CASSPSRPTLNYGYTF. In nucleotides, the CDR3 is TGTGCCAGCAGCCCTTCGCGACCGACGCTGAACTATGGCTACACCTTC. The whole variable domain, remainder taken from reference TRBV9 and TRBJ1-2, is DSGVTQTPKHLITATGQRVTLRCSPRSGDLSVYWYQQSLDQGLQFLIQYYNGEERAKGNILERFSAQQFPDLHSELNLSSLELGDSALYFCASSPSRPTLNYGYTFGSGTRLTVV.

This chain uses TRBV7-2 with TRBJ1-2, with a weak D call TRBD1 (5 bases). Germline CDR1 reads SGHTA; CDR2 reads FQGNSA. V was trimmed by 5 bases and J by 2 bases, leaving 12 bases between them. This CDR3 comprises 14 residues. The CDR3 sequence is CASSTGTGNYGYTF. The CDR3, as DNA: TGTGCCAGCAGCACCGGGACCGGGAACTATGGCTACACCTTC.